This TCR beta chain was recovered during a study of T-cell memory formation after mild COVID-19. Study information: TCR clusters showed largely donor specificity.

TCRdb reprocessed the 5' RACE reads with MiXCR, giving one entry per CDR3 protein. The sample consists of about 360,000 distinct CDR3 sequences, about an eighth of them appearing once. Looked up from germline, CDR1 is SGHDN and CDR2 is FVKESK. The germline V and J ends were trimmed by 6 bases and 0 bases, with 15 bases remaining between them. The CDR3 loop spans 16 amino acids. Sequencing was done on a sample of PBMCs or a T cell subset sorted from them (not recorded which). The sequence came from a man aged 18 to 29 who had mild COVID-19 (a few samples of this study predate the infection). Cell type and time point are not known. The chain links TRBV14 to TRBJ2-1; possibly TRBD1 for D (5 bases). As DNA, the CDR3 is TGTGCCAGCAGTCAATACAGGCTGAGCTCCTACAATGAGCAGTTCTTC. Translating gives CASSQYRLSSYNEQFF.